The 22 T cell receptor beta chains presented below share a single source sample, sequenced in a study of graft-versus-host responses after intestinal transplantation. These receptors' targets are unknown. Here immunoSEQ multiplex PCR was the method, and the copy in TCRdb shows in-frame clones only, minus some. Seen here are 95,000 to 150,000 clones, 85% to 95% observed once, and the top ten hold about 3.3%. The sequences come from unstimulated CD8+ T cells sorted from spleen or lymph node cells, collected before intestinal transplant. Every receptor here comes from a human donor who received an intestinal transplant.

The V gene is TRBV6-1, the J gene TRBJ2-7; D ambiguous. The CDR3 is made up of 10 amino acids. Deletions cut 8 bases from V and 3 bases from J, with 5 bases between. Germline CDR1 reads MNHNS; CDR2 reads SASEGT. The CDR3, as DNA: TGTGCCAGCGCCGACTACGAGCAGTACTTC. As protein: CASADYEQYF.

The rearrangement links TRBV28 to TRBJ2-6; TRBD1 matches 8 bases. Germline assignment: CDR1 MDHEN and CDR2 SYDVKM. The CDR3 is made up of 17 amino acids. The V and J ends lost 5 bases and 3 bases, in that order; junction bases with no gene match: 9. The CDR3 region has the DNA TGTGCCAGCAGTCCCTCAGGGGGCCAAGGTGGGGCCAACGTCCTGACTTTC. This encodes CASSPSGGQGGANVLTF. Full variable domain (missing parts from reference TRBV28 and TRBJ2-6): DVKVTQSSRYLVKRTGEKVFLECVQDMDHENMFWYRQDPGLGLRLIYFSYDVKMKEKGDIPEGYSVSREKKERFSLILESASTNQTSMYLCASSPSGGQGGANVLTFGAGSRLTVL.

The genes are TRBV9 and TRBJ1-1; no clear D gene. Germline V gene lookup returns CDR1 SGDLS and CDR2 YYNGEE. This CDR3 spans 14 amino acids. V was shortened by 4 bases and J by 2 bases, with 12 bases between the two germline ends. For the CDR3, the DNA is TGTGCCAGCAGCCCCCCCCGCCCCAACACTGAAGCTTTCTTT. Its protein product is CASSPPRPNTEAFF.

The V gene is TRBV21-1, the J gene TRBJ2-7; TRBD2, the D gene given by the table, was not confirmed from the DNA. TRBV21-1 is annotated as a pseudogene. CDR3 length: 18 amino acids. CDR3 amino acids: CASSNRKASGYKPYEQYF. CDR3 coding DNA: TGTGCCAGCAGCAATAGGAAGGCTAGCGGGTATAAACCCTACGAGCAGTACTTC.

The CDR3 sequence is CATSGLAGAREQYF. As DNA, the CDR3 is TGTGCCACCAGCGGACTAGCGGGAGCAAGAGAGCAGTACTTC. The chain is built from TRBV15 and TRBJ2-7, with 13 bases identical to TRBD2. V gave up 5 bases and J gave up 7 bases; unmatched junction bases: 5. Germline assignment: CDR1 LNHNV and CDR2 YYDKDF (reference sequence). CDR3 length equals 14 residues.

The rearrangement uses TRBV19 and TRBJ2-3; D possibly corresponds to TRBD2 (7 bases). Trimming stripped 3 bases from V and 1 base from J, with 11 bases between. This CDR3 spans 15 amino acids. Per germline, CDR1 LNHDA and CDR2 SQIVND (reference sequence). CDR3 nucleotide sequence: TGTGCCAGTAGTATGCAGGGGAGGGGCACAGATACGCAGTATTTT. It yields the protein CASSMQGRGTDTQYF.

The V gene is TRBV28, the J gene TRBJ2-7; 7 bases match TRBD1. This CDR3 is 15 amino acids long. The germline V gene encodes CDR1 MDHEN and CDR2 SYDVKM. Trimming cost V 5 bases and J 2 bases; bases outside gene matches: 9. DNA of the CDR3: TGTGCCAGCAGTACTACAGGGGTGGGGACCTACGAGCAGTACTTC. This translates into CASSTTGVGTYEQYF.

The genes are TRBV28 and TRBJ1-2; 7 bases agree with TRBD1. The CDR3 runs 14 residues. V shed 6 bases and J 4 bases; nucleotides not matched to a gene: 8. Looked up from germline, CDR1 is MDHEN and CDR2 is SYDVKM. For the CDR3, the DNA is TGTGCCAGCAGGACTGCGGGACAGATCTATGGCTACACCTTC. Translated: CASRTAGQIYGYTF.

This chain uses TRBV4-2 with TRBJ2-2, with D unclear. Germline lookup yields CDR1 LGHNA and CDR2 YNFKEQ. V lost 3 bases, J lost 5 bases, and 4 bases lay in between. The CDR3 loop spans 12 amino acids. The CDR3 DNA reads TGTGCCAGCAGCCAGGTAACCGGGGAGCTGTTTTTT. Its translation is CASSQVTGELFF.

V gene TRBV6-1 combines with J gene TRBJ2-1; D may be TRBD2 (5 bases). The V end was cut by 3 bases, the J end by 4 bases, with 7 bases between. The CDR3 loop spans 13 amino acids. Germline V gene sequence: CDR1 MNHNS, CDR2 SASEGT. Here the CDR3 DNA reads TGTGCCAGCAGTGACCCGGGGTACAATGAGCAGTTCTTC. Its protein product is CASSDPGYNEQFF.

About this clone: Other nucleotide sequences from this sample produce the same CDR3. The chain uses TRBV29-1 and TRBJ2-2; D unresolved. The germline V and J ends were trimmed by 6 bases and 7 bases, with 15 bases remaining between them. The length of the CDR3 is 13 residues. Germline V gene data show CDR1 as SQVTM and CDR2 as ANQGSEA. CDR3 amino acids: CSVGPADGGELFF. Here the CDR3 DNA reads TGCAGCGTCGGACCCGCAGACGGCGGGGAGCTGTTTTTT.

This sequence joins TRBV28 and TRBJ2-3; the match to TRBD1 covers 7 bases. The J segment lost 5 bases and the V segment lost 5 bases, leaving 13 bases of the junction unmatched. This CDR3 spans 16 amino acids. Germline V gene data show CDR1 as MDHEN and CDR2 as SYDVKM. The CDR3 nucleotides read TGTGCCAGCAGTCCCCTTACAGGGGAAAAGGTAGATACGCAGTATTTT. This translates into CASSPLTGEKVDTQYF.

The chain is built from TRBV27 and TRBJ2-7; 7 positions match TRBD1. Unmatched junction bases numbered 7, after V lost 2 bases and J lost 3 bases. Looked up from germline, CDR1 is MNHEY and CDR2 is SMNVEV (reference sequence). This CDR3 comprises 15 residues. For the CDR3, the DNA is TGTGCCAGCAGTTTAGAGGGGGCCCTTATCTACGAGCAGTACTTC. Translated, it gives CASSLEGALIYEQYF.

This chain's CDR3 is CASSLASGREYNEQFF. The CDR3 nucleotides read TGCGCCAGCAGCTTGGCCAGCGGGAGGGAGTACAATGAGCAGTTCTTC. The chain carries TRBV5-1 and TRBJ2-1; 10 positions match TRBD2. This CDR3 is built from 16 residues. Germline CDR1 reads SGHRS; CDR2 reads YFSETQ. The ends lost 0 bases at V and 4 bases at J; junction bases unmatched: 4.

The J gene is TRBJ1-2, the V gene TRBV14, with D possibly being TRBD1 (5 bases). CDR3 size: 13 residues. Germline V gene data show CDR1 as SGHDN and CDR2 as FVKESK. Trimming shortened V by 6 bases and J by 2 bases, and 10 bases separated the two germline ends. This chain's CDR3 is CASSEGMNYGYTF. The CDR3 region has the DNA TGTGCCAGCAGTGAGGGGATGAACTATGGCTACACCTTC.

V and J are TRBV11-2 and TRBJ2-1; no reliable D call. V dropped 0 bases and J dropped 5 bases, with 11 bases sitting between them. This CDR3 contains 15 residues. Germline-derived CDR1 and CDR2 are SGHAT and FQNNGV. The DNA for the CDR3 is TGTGCCAGCAGCTTAGAACGAGTTACGGACAATGAGCAGTTCTTC. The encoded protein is CASSLERVTDNEQFF. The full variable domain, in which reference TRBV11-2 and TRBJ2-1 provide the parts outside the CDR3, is EAGVAQSPRYKIIEKRQSVAFWCNPISGHATLYWYQQILGQGPKLLIQFQNNGVVDDSQLPKDRFSAERLKGVDSTLKIQPAKLEDSAVYLCASSLERVTDNEQFFGPGTRLTVL.

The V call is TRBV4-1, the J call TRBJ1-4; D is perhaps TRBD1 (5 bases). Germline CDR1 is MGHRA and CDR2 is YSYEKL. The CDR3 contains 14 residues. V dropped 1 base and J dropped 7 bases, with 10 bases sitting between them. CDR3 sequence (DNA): TGCGCCAGCAGCCAAGCCAGGGTTAGTGAAAAACTGTTTTTT. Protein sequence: CASSQARVSEKLFF.

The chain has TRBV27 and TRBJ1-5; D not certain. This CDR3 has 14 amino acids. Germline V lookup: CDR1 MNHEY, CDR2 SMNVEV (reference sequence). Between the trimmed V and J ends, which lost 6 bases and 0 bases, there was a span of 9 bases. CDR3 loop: CASSPVDSNQPQHF. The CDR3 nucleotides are TGTGCCAGCAGCCCCGTTGATAGCAATCAGCCCCAGCATTTT.

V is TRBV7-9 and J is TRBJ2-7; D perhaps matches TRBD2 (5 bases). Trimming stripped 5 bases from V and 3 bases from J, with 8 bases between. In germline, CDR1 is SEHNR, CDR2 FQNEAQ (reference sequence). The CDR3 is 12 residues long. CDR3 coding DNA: TGTGCCAGCAGCCAACGGGACTACGAGCAGTACTTC. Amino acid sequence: CASSQRDYEQYF.

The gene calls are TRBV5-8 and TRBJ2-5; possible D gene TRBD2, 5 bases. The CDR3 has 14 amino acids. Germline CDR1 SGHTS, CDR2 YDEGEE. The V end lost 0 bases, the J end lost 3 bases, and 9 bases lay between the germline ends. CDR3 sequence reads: CASSLAWEKETQYF. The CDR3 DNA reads TGTGCCAGCAGCTTGGCCTGGGAGAAAGAGACCCAGTACTTC.

The CDR3 coding sequence is TGTGCCAGCAGCTCAACAGGGGGCTCTGGGGCCAACGTCCTGACTTTC. This gives the protein CASSSTGGSGANVLTF. The chain has TRBV7-3 and TRBJ2-6; 8 bases map to TRBD1. CDR3 length: 16 residues. From germline, CDR1 is SGHTA and CDR2 FQGTGA. The junction had 2 bases not matched to a gene; V was cut back by 4 bases and J by 0 bases.

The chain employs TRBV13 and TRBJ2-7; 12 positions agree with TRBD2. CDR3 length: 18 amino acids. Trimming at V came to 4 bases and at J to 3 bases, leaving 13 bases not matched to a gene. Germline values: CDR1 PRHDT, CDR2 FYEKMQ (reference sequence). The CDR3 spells CASSSTGTSGPRHYEQYF. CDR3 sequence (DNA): TGTGCCAGCAGCTCCACCGGGACTAGCGGGCCCAGGCACTACGAGCAGTACTTC. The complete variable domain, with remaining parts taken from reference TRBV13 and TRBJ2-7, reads AAGVIQSPRHLIKEKRETATLKCYPIPRHDTVYWYQQGPGQDPQFLISFYEKMQSDKGSIPDRFSAQQFSDYHSELNMSSLELGDSALYFCASSSTGTSGPRHYEQYFGPGTRLTVT.